The 15 T cell receptor beta chains reported below all come from one sample, sequenced in a study of CD8 T cells in Susac syndrome. A quantity of roughly 0.5 to 1 ug RNA underwent reverse transcription using random hexamers. TCRdb recomputed calls from the immunoSEQ multiplex PCR reads with MiXCR, one row per CDR3 protein. Among approximately 75,000 distinct CDR3 sequences listed, more than 85% were seen once. The specimen was CD8+ T cells from PBMCs. Receptors were obtained from a human donor in good health.

The chain combines TRBV28 with TRBJ2-1; no reliable D call. CDR3 size: 16 residues. V was trimmed by 3 bases and J by 3 bases, leaving 15 bases between them. CDR1 is MDHEN, CDR2 SYDVKM, per germline. The CDR3 DNA follows: TGTGCCAGCAGTTTTCCCACCCTCGTTATCTACAATGAGCAGTTCTTC. This gives the protein CASSFPTLVIYNEQFF.

This chain connects TRBV12-3 or TRBV12-4 to TRBJ2-7; 12 bases are a match to TRBD2. Unmatched junction bases numbered 7, after V lost 6 bases and J lost 7 bases. The CDR3 is made up of 14 amino acids. The CDR3 coding sequence is TGTGCCAGCAGCCCTAGCGGGGGGGCGGGGGAGCAGTACTTC. Translation: CASSPSGGAGEQYF.

The V and J genes are TRBV5-4 and TRBJ2-7; unclear D gene. Between the trimmed V and J ends, which lost 0 bases and 5 bases, there was a span of 6 bases. Germline values: CDR1 SGHNT, CDR2 YYREEE (reference sequence). The CDR3 has 12 amino acids. CDR3 sequence: CASSLGRHEQYF. The CDR3 DNA reads TGTGCCAGCAGCTTGGGCAGGCACGAGCAGTACTTC. Full variable domain (missing parts from reference TRBV5-4 and TRBJ2-7): ETGVTQSPTHLIKTRGQQVTLRCSSQSGHNTVSWYQQALGQGPQFIFQYYREEENGRGNFPPRFSGLQFPNYSSELNVNALELDDSALYLCASSLGRHEQYFGPGTRLTVT.

The chain links TRBV7-9 to TRBJ1-2; TRBD1 matches at 9 bases. The V gene end was trimmed by 5 bases and the J gene end by 2 bases; junction bases not matched to a gene: 3. Germline V gene lookup returns CDR1 SEHNR and CDR2 FQNEAQ (reference sequence). The CDR3 totals 14 residues. The CDR3 sequence: CASSITGGNYGYTF. The CDR3 nucleotides read TGTGCCAGCAGCATCACAGGGGGCAACTATGGCTACACCTTC.

This sequence joins TRBV5-1 and TRBJ2-5, with D hard to call. V lost 7 bases, J lost 4 bases, and 14 bases lay in between. The CDR3 length is 13 residues. In germline, CDR1 is SGHRS, CDR2 YFSETQ. CDR3 in amino acids: CASGSGPRETQYF. CDR3 bases: TGCGCCAGCGGCTCCGGGCCCCGAGAGACCCAGTACTTC.

This chain connects TRBV7-9 to TRBJ2-2; D is undetermined. The germline CDR1 and CDR2 sequences are SEHNR and FQNEAQ (reference sequence). CDR3 length: 14 amino acids. Trimming removed 6 bases at V and 1 base at J, with 9 bases between. CDR3 in amino acids: CASSYTENTGELFF. The CDR3 DNA follows: TGTGCCAGCAGTTATACAGAGAACACCGGGGAGCTGTTTTTT.

The chain links TRBV4-3 to TRBJ2-2, with D possibly called TRBD1 or TRBD2 (5 bases each). Germline V lookup: CDR1 LGHNA, CDR2 YSLEER. There are 16 residues in the CDR3. Trimming stripped 5 bases from V and 4 bases from J, with 17 bases between. The CDR3 loop is CASSSRPGGGTGELFF. The CDR3 DNA sequence: TGCGCCAGCAGCTCGCGCCCGGGTGGGGGCACCGGGGAGCTGTTTTTT.

The chain carries TRBV19 and TRBJ2-1; D is unresolved. Trimming took 6 bases from V and 6 from J, leaving 9 bases between them. CDR1 and CDR2 (germline): LNHDA, SQIVND (reference sequence). CDR3 length: 12 residues. CDR3 DNA: TGTGCCAGTAGCCGGATTGGCAATGAGCAGTTCTTC. Encoded protein: CASSRIGNEQFF.

This chain uses TRBV7-9 with TRBJ2-7, with D possibly matching TRBD2 (7 bases). Between the trimmed V and J ends, which lost 5 bases and 5 bases, there was a span of 19 bases. CDR3 length: 15 amino acids. CDR1 and CDR2 (germline): SEHNR, FQNEAQ (reference sequence). CDR3 coding DNA: TGTGCCAGCAGCCCTCAGGGAGGGGGGGTCCACGAGCAGTACTTC. The encoded protein is CASSPQGGGVHEQYF.

This chain connects TRBV7-9 to TRBJ1-1; TRBD1 is a possible D gene (5 bases). V was shortened by 5 bases and J by 1 base, with 14 bases between the two germline ends. Per germline, CDR1 SEHNR and CDR2 FQNEAQ (reference sequence). The CDR3 is 15 amino acids. Here the CDR3 DNA reads TGTGCCAGCAGCCCCCGGATAGGGGAGAACACTGAAGCTTTCTTT. Amino acid sequence: CASSPRIGENTEAFF.

The chain couples TRBV7-2 to TRBJ2-4, with 12 bases that match TRBD1. The CDR3 covers 16 residues. Germline V gene lookup returns CDR1 SGHTA and CDR2 FQGNSA. The junction had 8 bases not matched to a gene; V was cut back by 5 bases and J by 6 bases. The CDR3 bases are TGTGCCAGCAGCACCCCGGGACAGGGGGCGGGAAACATTCAGTACTTC. Translation gives CASSTPGQGAGNIQYF.

This chain uses TRBV6-6 with TRBJ2-5, with D unresolved. The germline CDR1 and CDR2 sequences are MNHNY and SVGAGI (reference sequence). Trimming pared 7 bases from V and 4 bases from J, leaving 13 bases between. This CDR3 spans 13 amino acids. CDR3 sequence reads: CASNPQIRETQYF. Here the CDR3 DNA reads TGTGCCAGCAACCCGCAGATAAGAGAGACCCAGTACTTC.

This chain joins TRBV3-1 and TRBJ2-7; the D is unclear. Germline V gives CDR1 LGHDT, CDR2 YNNKEL (reference sequence). Trimming shortened V by 4 bases and J by 6 bases, and 10 bases separated the two germline ends. This CDR3 region has 12 residues. CDR3: CASSLVGLEQYF. CDR3 coding DNA: TGTGCCAGCAGCCTCGTCGGCCTCGAGCAGTACTTC.

This chain uses TRBV5-1 with TRBJ1-1; D not resolved. The germline V gene encodes CDR1 SGHRS and CDR2 YFSETQ. V was trimmed by 6 bases and J by 1 base, leaving 7 bases between them. The CDR3 length is 12 residues. The chain's CDR3 is CASTAGNTEAFF. As DNA, the CDR3 is TGCGCCAGCACAGCGGGGAACACTGAAGCTTTCTTT.

J is TRBJ2-1 and V is TRBV11-2, with a tentative D call TRBD2 (5 bases). CDR1 is SGHAT and CDR2 is FQNNGV in the germline V gene. CDR3 size: 14 residues. V lost 7 bases and J lost 3, with 13 bases in between. CDR3 in amino acids: CASTPGGFYNEQFF. The CDR3 DNA follows: TGTGCCAGCACCCCGGGCGGGTTCTACAATGAGCAGTTCTTC.